The 26 T cell receptor beta chains listed next were all sequenced from one sample in a study of PD-1 blockade in mismatch repair-deficient tumors (dated by TCRdb to 2016 to 2017). The library relied on the immunoSEQ multiplex PCR assay. TCRdb holds this immuneACCESS table with in-frame rearrangements only. Some clones are missing; in checked studies, unresolved V genes explain under half, and the rest has no known cause. The sample has nearly 25,000 clones on record, more than 80% of them singletons. The biggest ten clones account for 20% to 25% of the sample. The time point label on this specimen signifies: peripheral blood 12 weeks after first pembrolizumab dose. This material consisted of peripheral blood, taken 12 weeks after starting pembrolizumab. The receptors shown here come from an adult with mismatch repair-deficient cancer.

V and J are TRBV5-1 and TRBJ2-5, with D perhaps matching TRBD2 (5 bases). Germline lookup yields CDR1 SGHRS and CDR2 YFSETQ. Between the trimmed V and J ends, which lost 0 bases and 1 base, there was a span of 19 bases. The CDR3 is made up of 18 amino acids. CDR3 sequence: CASSLVGVSRGLQETQYF. CDR3 sequence (DNA): TGCGCCAGCAGCTTGGTTGGCGTCTCCAGAGGGCTCCAAGAGACCCAGTACTTC.

The chain uses TRBV5-1 and TRBJ2-3; D ambiguous. The ends were cut back, 4 bases at V and 3 bases at J, with 12 bases in the middle. The V gene's germline CDR1 is SGHRS and CDR2 YFSETQ. This CDR3 has 14 residues. In nucleotides, the CDR3 is TGCGCCAGCAGCCCGTTCTTGGTTACAGATACGCAGTATTTT. Its translation: CASSPFLVTDTQYF.

The genes are TRBV5-8 and TRBJ1-2; D not certain. CDR1 is SGHTS and CDR2 is YDEGEE in the germline V gene. This CDR3 contains 13 residues. V lost 0 bases and J lost 7, with 10 bases in between. In DNA, the CDR3 is TGTGCCAGCAGCTTGGGATCCGCCGCTGGCTACACCTTC. Amino acids: CASSLGSAAGYTF.

This rearrangement joins TRBV5-8 to TRBJ2-5; no clear D gene. The CDR3 is made up of 13 amino acids. Germline V gives CDR1 SGHTS, CDR2 YDEGEE. The V gene lost 0 bases and the J gene lost 3 bases, with 6 bases spanning the gap. The CDR3 bases are TGTGCCAGCAGCTTGGTCGTAAAAGAGACCCAGTACTTC. Translation gives CASSLVVKETQYF.

The rearrangement links TRBV4-2 to TRBJ2-4, with D perhaps assigned TRBD1 or TRBD2 (5 bases each). CDR3 length: 15 residues. Germline CDR1 LGHNA, CDR2 YNFKEQ. The V end was cut by 6 bases, the J end by 1 base, with 13 bases between. The CDR3 loop is CASSPGTTAKNIQYF. CDR3 in DNA: TGTGCCAGCAGTCCGGGGACGACCGCCAAAAACATTCAGTACTTC.

This clone was seen only once. This chain links TRBV27 with TRBJ1-2, with D uncertain. The germline V gene encodes CDR1 MNHEY and CDR2 SMNVEV (reference sequence). Deletions cut 6 bases from V and 2 bases from J, with 16 bases between. The CDR3 covers 15 residues. The DNA for the CDR3 is TGTGCCAGCAGCCCTACCGGGTTAGGGAACTATGGCTACACCTTC. This gives the protein CASSPTGLGNYGYTF.

The chain links TRBV6-5 to TRBJ2-2, with a tentative D call TRBD1 (6 bases). Trimming removed 7 bases at V and 4 bases at J, with 7 bases between. Germline V gene data show CDR1 as MNHEY and CDR2 as SVGAGI. The CDR3 has 12 amino acids. CDR3 protein: CASKDSTGELFF. DNA of the CDR3: TGTGCCAGCAAGGACAGCACCGGGGAGCTGTTTTTT.

This clone was recorded only once. This chain uses TRBV25-1 with TRBJ2-2, with a tentative D call TRBD1 (5 bases). The CDR3 has 14 amino acids. The V end was cut by 2 bases, the J end by 7 bases, with 11 bases between. The germline V gene has CDR1 MGHDK and CDR2 SYGVNS. Written as DNA, the CDR3 is TGTGCCAGCAGTGAAGGCAGGGAAGTCGGGGAGCTGTTTTTT. This gives the protein CASSEGREVGELFF. The full variable domain, with the rest looked up from reference TRBV25-1 and TRBJ2-2, is EADIYQTPRYLVIGTGKKITLECSQTMGHDKMYWYQQDPGMELHLIHYSYGVNSTEKGDLSSESTVSRIRTEHFPLTLESARPSHTSQYLCASSEGREVGELFFGEGSRLTVL.

The chain joins TRBV5-1 to TRBJ1-1; TRBD1 might be the D (5 bases). The CDR3 loop spans 13 amino acids. V was pared by 0 bases and J by 4 bases, with 7 bases between. CDR1 and CDR2 from the germline V gene are SGHRS and YFSETQ. Here the CDR3 reads CASSLAGSTEAFF. The CDR3 DNA follows: TGCGCCAGCAGCTTGGCAGGGTCCACTGAAGCTTTCTTT. The full variable domain, its missing parts supplied by reference TRBV5-1 and TRBJ1-1, is KAGVTQTPRYLIKTRGQQVTLSCSPISGHRSVSWYQQTPGQGLQFLFEYFSETQRNKGNFPGRFSGRQFSNSRSEMNVSTLELGDSALYLCASSLAGSTEAFFGQGTRLTVV.

The chain joins TRBV6-4 to TRBJ2-1; TRBD2 aligns across 7 bases. Trimming removed 2 bases from V and 5 bases from J; junction bases left unmatched: 0. Per the germline V gene, CDR1 is MRHNA and CDR2 is SNTAGT. The CDR3 loop spans 13 amino acids. The CDR3 loop reads CASSDGTNNEQFF. As DNA, the CDR3 is TGTGCCAGCAGTGACGGGACTAACAATGAGCAGTTCTTC.

The gene calls are TRBV6-5 and TRBJ2-1, with D possibly called TRBD1 or TRBD2 (5 bases each). This CDR3 comprises 14 residues. Trimming stripped 4 bases from V and 2 bases from J, with 9 bases between. Germline V gene lookup returns CDR1 MNHEY and CDR2 SVGAGI. In nucleotides, the CDR3 is TGTGCCAGCAGTTTTCTGGGACCCTACAATGAGCAGTTCTTC. It yields the protein CASSFLGPYNEQFF.

The chain is built from TRBV30 and TRBJ1-1; D not resolved. The CDR3 length is 16 residues. CDR1 and CDR2 (germline): GTSNPN, SVGIG (reference sequence). The V end lost 3 bases, the J end lost 0 bases, and 17 bases lay between the germline ends. Here the CDR3 DNA reads TGTGCCTGGAGGGCCGAAGGAGGGCGGATGAACACTGAAGCTTTCTTT. Its translation is CAWRAEGGRMNTEAFF.

The rearrangement links TRBV29-1 to TRBJ2-7; the D gene is possibly TRBD2 (6 bases). The V gene's germline CDR1 is SQVTM and CDR2 ANQGSEA. Trimming stripped 7 bases from V and 2 bases from J, with 27 bases between. This CDR3 is 17 amino acids long. The DNA for the CDR3 is TGCAGCGCTCAGGAGGGCCCCGATCCGGATCGACCCTACGAGCAGTACTTC. This translates into CSAQEGPDPDRPYEQYF.

The V gene is TRBV19, the J gene TRBJ1-1; D is perhaps TRBD1 (6 bases). This CDR3 contains 13 residues. CDR1 and CDR2 (germline): LNHDA, SQIVND (reference sequence). V lost 6 bases and J lost 6, with 14 bases in between. CDR3 sequence: CASRVGGRAEAFF. Here the CDR3 DNA reads TGTGCCAGTAGGGTGGGGGGGCGTGCTGAAGCTTTCTTT.

This chain uses TRBV19 with TRBJ2-1; 9 nucleotides agree with TRBD1. The trim removed 3 bases at V and 11 bases at J, leaving 11 bases unmatched. There are 15 residues in the CDR3. The germline CDR1 and CDR2 sequences are LNHDA and SQIVND (reference sequence). The CDR3 loop reads CASSMGGTGIFKQFF. The CDR3 DNA follows: TGTGCCAGTAGTATGGGTGGGACAGGGATTTTTAAGCAGTTCTTC.

The rearrangement links TRBV4-1 to TRBJ2-3; 8 bases align to TRBD2. The trim removed 6 bases at V and 1 base at J, leaving 9 bases unmatched. Germline loops: CDR1 MGHRA, CDR2 YSYEKL. The CDR3 is 16 residues long. In nucleotides, the CDR3 is TGCGCCAGCAGTAAACTAGCGGTCGGGGGCACAGATACGCAGTATTTT. It codes for CASSKLAVGGTDTQYF.

CDR3 DNA: TGTGCCAGCAGTTTATACAGGGAGAACACTGAAGCTTTCTTT. Translating gives CASSLYRENTEAFF. The chain carries TRBV28 and TRBJ1-1; a weak D match, TRBD1 (6 bases). Looked up from germline, CDR1 is MDHEN and CDR2 is SYDVKM. The CDR3 spans 14 residues. With 1 base removed from V and 1 base from J, the gap between germline ends came to 7 bases.

The CDR3 sequence: CASRPMGTYEQYF. The CDR3, as DNA: TGTGCCAGCAGACCTATGGGTACCTACGAGCAGTACTTC. The chain is built from TRBV27 and TRBJ2-7; D gene uncertain. This CDR3 contains 13 residues. Germline loops: CDR1 MNHEY, CDR2 SMNVEV (reference sequence). V was cut by 6 bases and J by 2 bases, with 11 bases left in between.

The rearrangement joins TRBV5-1 to TRBJ2-5, with a weak D call TRBD2 (5 bases). CDR3 length: 12 residues. Germline CDR1 and CDR2: SGHRS and YFSETQ. Trimming left V 4 bases short and J 4 bases short, with 8 bases between. In nucleotides, the CDR3 is TGCGCCAGCAGCCCTGGACTAGAGACCCAGTACTTC. Translating gives CASSPGLETQYF. The whole variable domain, remainder taken from reference TRBV5-1 and TRBJ2-5, is KAGVTQTPRYLIKTRGQQVTLSCSPISGHRSVSWYQQTPGQGLQFLFEYFSETQRNKGNFPGRFSGRQFSNSRSEMNVSTLELGDSALYLCASSPGLETQYFGPGTRLLVL.

The chain carries TRBV6-1 and TRBJ2-7, with 7 bases identical to TRBD1. Germline CDR1 MNHNS, CDR2 SASEGT. The CDR3 is 13 amino acids. The J segment lost 3 bases and the V segment lost 7 bases, leaving 6 bases of the junction unmatched. The CDR3 region is CASTEGQNYEQYF. DNA for the CDR3: TGTGCCAGCACCGAGGGACAGAACTACGAGCAGTACTTC.

The V gene is TRBV5-1, the J gene TRBJ2-2; D call uncertain. Deletions cut 2 bases from V and 3 bases from J, with 8 bases between. This CDR3 has 14 residues. In germline, CDR1 is SGHRS, CDR2 YFSETQ. The CDR3 protein is CASSFRTDTGELFF. CDR3 nucleotides: TGCGCCAGCAGCTTTCGTACGGACACCGGGGAGCTGTTTTTT. Drawing the rest from reference TRBV5-1 and TRBJ2-2, the complete variable domain is KAGVTQTPRYLIKTRGQQVTLSCSPISGHRSVSWYQQTPGQGLQFLFEYFSETQRNKGNFPGRFSGRQFSNSRSEMNVSTLELGDSALYLCASSFRTDTGELFFGEGSRLTVL.

This clone was observed a handful of times. The chain couples TRBV18 to TRBJ2-2, with TRBD1 matching over 7 bases. The trim removed 5 bases at V and 4 bases at J, leaving 4 bases unmatched. The length of the CDR3 is 14 residues. Germline V gene data show CDR1 as KGHSH and CDR2 as LQKENI. The CDR3 DNA reads as TGTGCCAGCTCAACCCGACAGGGCACCGGGGAGCTGTTTTTT. Translation gives CASSTRQGTGELFF.

The CDR3 nucleotides read TGCGCCAGCAGCTTCGGCGGAAGCACAGATACGCAGTATTTT. It translates to CASSFGGSTDTQYF. This chain links TRBV5-1 with TRBJ2-3, with no clear D. The CDR3 is 14 residues long. CDR1 is SGHRS, CDR2 YFSETQ, per germline. V was clipped by 2 bases and J by 0 bases, with 7 bases between them. Drawing the rest from reference TRBV5-1 and TRBJ2-3, the complete variable domain is KAGVTQTPRYLIKTRGQQVTLSCSPISGHRSVSWYQQTPGQGLQFLFEYFSETQRNKGNFPGRFSGRQFSNSRSEMNVSTLELGDSALYLCASSFGGSTDTQYFGPGTRLTVL.

CDR3 coding DNA: TGTGCCAGCAGCTTAAAACAGGGGAGGGGAACAGATACGCAGTATTTT. Translated, it gives CASSLKQGRGTDTQYF. V usage is TRBV7-9 and J usage is TRBJ2-3; tentatively, D is TRBD1 or TRBD2 (7 bases each). The CDR3 has 16 amino acids. Trimming took off 2 bases at V and 3 bases at J, with 15 bases between the two ends. Germline V CDR1 and CDR2: SEHNR, FQNEAQ (reference sequence).

V gene TRBV19 combines with J gene TRBJ2-1; D perhaps matches TRBD1 (6 bases). The CDR3 covers 15 residues. V lost 4 bases and J lost 7, with 17 bases in between. Germline CDR1 reads LNHDA; CDR2 reads SQIVND (reference sequence). CDR3: CASSKWGRRRNEQFF. CDR3 sequence (DNA): TGTGCCAGTAGTAAATGGGGGCGACGGAGGAATGAGCAGTTCTTC. The full variable domain, in which reference TRBV19 and TRBJ2-1 provide the parts outside the CDR3, is DGGITQSPKYLFRKEGQNVTLSCEQNLNHDAMYWYRQDPGQGLRLIYYSQIVNDFQKGDIAEGYSVSREKKESFPLTVTSAQKNPTAFYLCASSKWGRRRNEQFFGPGTRLTVL.

V usage is TRBV10-3 and J usage is TRBJ2-6; D tentatively fits TRBD1 or TRBD2 (6 bases each). The length of the CDR3 is 20 residues. Trimming stripped 2 bases from V and 4 bases from J, with 24 bases between. Germline lookup yields CDR1 ENHRY and CDR2 SYGVKD. CDR3 in DNA: TGTGCCATCAGTGAGATCCAGGGGAGGAGAGGCACTCTGGGGGCCAACGTCCTGACTTTC. Translating gives CAISEIQGRRGTLGANVLTF.